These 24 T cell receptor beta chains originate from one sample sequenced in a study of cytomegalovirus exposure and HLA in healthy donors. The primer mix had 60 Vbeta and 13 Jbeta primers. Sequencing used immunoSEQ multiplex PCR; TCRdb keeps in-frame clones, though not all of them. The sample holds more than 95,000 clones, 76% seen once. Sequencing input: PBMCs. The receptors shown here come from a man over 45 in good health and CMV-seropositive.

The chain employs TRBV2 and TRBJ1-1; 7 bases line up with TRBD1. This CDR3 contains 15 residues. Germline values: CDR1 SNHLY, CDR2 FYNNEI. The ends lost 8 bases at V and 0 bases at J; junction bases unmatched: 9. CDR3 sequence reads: CASEGDSKMNTEAFF. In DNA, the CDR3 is TGTGCCAGCGAGGGGGACAGCAAAATGAACACTGAAGCTTTCTTT.

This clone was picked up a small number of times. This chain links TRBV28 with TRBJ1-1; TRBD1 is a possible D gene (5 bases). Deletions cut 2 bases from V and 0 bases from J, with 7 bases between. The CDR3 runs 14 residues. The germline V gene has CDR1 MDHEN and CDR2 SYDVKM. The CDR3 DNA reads TGTGCCAGCAGTTTACGGGGGATGAACACTGAAGCTTTCTTT. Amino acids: CASSLRGMNTEAFF. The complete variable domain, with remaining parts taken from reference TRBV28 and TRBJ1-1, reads DVKVTQSSRYLVKRTGEKVFLECVQDMDHENMFWYRQDPGLGLRLIYFSYDVKMKEKGDIPEGYSVSREKKERFSLILESASTNQTSMYLCASSLRGMNTEAFFGQGTRLTVV.

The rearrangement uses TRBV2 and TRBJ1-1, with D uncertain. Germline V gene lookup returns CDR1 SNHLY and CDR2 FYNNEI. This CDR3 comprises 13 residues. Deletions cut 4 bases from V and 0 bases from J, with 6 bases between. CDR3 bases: TGTGCCAGCAGTGGAGAGCTGAACACTGAAGCTTTCTTT. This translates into CASSGELNTEAFF.

CDR3 coding DNA: TGTGCCAGCAGCTTAACACAGGGCCAGGGCGGGGAGCTGTTTTTT. It translates to CASSLTQGQGGELFF. The rearrangement links TRBV11-3 to TRBJ2-2, with TRBD1 as a possible D gene (6 bases). This CDR3 is built from 15 residues. The germline gives CDR1 SGHNT, CDR2 YENEEA. Trimming stripped 2 bases from V and 7 bases from J, with 14 bases between.

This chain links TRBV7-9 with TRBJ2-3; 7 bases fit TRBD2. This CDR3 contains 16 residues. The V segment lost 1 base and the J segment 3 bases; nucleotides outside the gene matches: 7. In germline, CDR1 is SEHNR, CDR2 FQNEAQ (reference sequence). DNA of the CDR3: TGTGCCAGCAGCTTAGGGGAGGGCGGGGGTACAGATACGCAGTATTTT. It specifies CASSLGEGGGTDTQYF. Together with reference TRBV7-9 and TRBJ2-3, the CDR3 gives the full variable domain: DTGVSQNPRHKITKRGQNVTFRCDPISEHNRLYWYRQTLGQGPEFLTYFQNEAQLEKSRLLSDRFSAERPKGSFSTLEIQRTEQGDSAMYLCASSLGEGGGTDTQYFGPGTRLTVL.

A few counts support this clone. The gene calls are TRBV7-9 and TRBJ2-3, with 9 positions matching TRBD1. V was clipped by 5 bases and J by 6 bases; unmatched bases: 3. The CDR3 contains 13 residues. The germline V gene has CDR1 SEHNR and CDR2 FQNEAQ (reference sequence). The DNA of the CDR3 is TGTGCCAGCAGCCGACAGGGGGTGGATACGCAGTATTTT. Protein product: CASSRQGVDTQYF.

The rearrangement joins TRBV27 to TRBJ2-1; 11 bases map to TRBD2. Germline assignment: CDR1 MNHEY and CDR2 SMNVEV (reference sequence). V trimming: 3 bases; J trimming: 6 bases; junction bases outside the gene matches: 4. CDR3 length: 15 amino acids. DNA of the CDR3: TGTGCCAGCAGTTTTAGCGGGGGGGCCCTCAATGAGCAGTTCTTC. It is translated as CASSFSGGALNEQFF.

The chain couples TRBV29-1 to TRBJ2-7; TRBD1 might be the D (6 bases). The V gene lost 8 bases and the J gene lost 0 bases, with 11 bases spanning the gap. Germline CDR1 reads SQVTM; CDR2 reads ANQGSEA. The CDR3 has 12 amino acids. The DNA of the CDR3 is TGCAGCACCGGACAGAGCTCCTACGAGCAGTACTTC. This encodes CSTGQSSYEQYF.

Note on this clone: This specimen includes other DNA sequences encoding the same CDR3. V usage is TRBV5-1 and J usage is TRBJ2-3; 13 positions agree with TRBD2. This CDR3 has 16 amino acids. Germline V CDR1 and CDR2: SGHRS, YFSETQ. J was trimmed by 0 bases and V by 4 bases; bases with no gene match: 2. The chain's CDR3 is CASSPGLAGSTDTQYF. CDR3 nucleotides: TGCGCCAGCAGCCCGGGACTAGCGGGGAGCACAGATACGCAGTATTTT.

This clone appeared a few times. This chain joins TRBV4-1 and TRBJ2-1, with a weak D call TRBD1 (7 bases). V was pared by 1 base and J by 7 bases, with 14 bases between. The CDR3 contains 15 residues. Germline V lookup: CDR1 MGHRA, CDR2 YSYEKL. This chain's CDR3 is CASSQGQGGWNEQFF. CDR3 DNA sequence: TGCGCCAGCAGCCAAGGACAGGGAGGCTGGAATGAGCAGTTCTTC.

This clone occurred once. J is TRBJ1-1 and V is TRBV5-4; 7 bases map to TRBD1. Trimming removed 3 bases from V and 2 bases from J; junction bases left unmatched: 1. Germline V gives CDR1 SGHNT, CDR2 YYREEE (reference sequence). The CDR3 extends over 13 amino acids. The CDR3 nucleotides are TGTGCCAGCAGCTGGGACAGTAACACTGAAGCTTTCTTT. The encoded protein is CASSWDSNTEAFF.

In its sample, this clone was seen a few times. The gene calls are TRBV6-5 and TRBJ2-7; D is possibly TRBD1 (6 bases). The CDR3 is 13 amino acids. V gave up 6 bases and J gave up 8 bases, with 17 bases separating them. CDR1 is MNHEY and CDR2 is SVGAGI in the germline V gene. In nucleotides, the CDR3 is TGTGCCAGCAGGGGTCCGGGGCAGGGGAAGCAGTACTTC. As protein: CASRGPGQGKQYF.

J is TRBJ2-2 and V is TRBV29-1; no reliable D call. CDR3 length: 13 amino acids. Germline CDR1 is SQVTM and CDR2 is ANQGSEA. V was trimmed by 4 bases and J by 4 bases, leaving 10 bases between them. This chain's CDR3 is CSVAPLSTGELFF. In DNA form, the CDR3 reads TGCAGCGTTGCCCCGTTATCCACCGGGGAGCTGTTTTTT.

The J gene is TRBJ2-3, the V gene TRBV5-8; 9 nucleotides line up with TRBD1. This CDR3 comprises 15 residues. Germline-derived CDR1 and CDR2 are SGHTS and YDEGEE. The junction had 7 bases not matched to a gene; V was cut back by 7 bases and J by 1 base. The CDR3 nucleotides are TGTGCCAGCGGCAACAGGGGGCCCGGCACAGATACGCAGTATTTT. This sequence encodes CASGNRGPGTDTQYF.

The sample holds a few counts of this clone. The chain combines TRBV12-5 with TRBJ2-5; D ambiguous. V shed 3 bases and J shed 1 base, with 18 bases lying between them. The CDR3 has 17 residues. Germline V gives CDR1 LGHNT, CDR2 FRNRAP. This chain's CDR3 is CASGFPNPTYLQETQYF. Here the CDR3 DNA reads TGTGCTAGTGGTTTCCCGAACCCGACATACCTCCAAGAGACCCAGTACTTC.

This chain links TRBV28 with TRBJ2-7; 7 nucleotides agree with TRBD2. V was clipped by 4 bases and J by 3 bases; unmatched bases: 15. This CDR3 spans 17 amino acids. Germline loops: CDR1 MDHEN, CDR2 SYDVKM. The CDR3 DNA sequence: TGTGCCAGCAGTTCCGAGGTTCGCGCGGGAGCTATCTACGAGCAGTACTTC. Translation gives CASSSEVRAGAIYEQYF. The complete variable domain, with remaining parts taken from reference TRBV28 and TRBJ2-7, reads DVKVTQSSRYLVKRTGEKVFLECVQDMDHENMFWYRQDPGLGLRLIYFSYDVKMKEKGDIPEGYSVSREKKERFSLILESASTNQTSMYLCASSSEVRAGAIYEQYFGPGTRLTVT.

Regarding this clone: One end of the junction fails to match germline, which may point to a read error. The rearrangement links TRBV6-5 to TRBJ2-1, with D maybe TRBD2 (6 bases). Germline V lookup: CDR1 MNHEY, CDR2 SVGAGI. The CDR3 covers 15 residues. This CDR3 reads CASRTTSSSYNGQFF. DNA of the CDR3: TGTGCCAGTAGGACTACCTCCAGCTCCTACAATGGGCAGTTCTTC.

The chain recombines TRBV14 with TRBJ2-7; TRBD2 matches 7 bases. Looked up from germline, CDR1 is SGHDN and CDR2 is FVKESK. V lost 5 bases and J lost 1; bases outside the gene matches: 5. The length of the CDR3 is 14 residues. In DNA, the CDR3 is TGTGCCAGCAGCTACTGGACTAGGTCCTACGAGCAGTACTTC. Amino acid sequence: CASSYWTRSYEQYF.

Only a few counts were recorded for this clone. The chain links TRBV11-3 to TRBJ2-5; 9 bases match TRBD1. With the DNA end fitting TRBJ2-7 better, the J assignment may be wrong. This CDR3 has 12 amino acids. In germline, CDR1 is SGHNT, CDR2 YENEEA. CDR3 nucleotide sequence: TGTGCCAGCACGGACAGGGGCTACGAGCAGTACTTC. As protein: CASTDRGYEQYF.

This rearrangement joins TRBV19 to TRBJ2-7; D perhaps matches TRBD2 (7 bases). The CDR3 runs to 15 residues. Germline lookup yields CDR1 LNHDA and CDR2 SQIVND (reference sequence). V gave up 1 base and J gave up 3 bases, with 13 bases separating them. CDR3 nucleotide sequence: TGTGCCAGTAGTATAGTGGCAGGGGAGGGCTACGAGCAGTACTTC. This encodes CASSIVAGEGYEQYF.

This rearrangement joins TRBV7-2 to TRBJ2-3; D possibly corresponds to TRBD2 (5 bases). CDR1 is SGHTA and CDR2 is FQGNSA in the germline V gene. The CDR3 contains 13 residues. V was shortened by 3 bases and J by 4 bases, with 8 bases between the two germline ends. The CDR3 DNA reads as TGTGCCAGCAGCTTCCTTAGCGCAGATACGCAGTATTTT. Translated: CASSFLSADTQYF.

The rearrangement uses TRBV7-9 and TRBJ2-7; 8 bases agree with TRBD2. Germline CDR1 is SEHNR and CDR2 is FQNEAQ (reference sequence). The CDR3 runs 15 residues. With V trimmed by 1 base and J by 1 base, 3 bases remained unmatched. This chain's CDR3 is CASSLGASGSYEQYF. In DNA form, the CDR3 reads TGTGCCAGCAGCTTAGGGGCTAGCGGGTCCTACGAGCAGTACTTC. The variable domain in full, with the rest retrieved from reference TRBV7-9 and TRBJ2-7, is DTGVSQNPRHKITKRGQNVTFRCDPISEHNRLYWYRQTLGQGPEFLTYFQNEAQLEKSRLLSDRFSAERPKGSFSTLEIQRTEQGDSAMYLCASSLGASGSYEQYFGPGTRLTVT.

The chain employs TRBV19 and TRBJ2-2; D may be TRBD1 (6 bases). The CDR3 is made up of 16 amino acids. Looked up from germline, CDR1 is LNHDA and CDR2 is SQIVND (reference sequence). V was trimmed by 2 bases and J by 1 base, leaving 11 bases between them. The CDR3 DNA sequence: TGTGCCAGTAGTATACAGGGGTACCTGAACACCGGGGAGCTGTTTTTT. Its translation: CASSIQGYLNTGELFF.

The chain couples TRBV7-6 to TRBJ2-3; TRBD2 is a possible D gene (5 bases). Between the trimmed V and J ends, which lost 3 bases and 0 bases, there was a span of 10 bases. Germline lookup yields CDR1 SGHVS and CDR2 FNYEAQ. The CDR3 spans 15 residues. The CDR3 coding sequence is TGTGCCAGCAGCTTTGGACTTCAGAGCACAGATACGCAGTATTTT. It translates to CASSFGLQSTDTQYF.